The 14 T cell receptor beta chains in this list originate from one sample, sequenced in a study of memory CD4+ T cells and cytomegalovirus serostatus. Single viable CD3+CD4+CD8-CD45RO+ cells were sorted as the memory CD4+ T cells. The table came from immunoSEQ multiplex PCR; TCRdb's copy has only in-frame clones and leaves some out. The sample has 46,000 or so clones; 60% to 80% are singletons. Sequenced material: memory CD4+ T cells from blood. The receptor set was obtained from an adult in good health and CMV-seronegative.

This sequence joins TRBV27 and TRBJ1-1; D is unclear. Deletions cut 5 bases from V and 5 bases from J, with 6 bases between. Germline V gives CDR1 MNHEY, CDR2 SMNVEV (reference sequence). There are 11 residues in the CDR3. The CDR3 DNA sequence: TGTGCCAGCAGTGGGTTTACTGAAGCTTTCTTT. Amino acids: CASSGFTEAFF.

The chain joins TRBV5-1 to TRBJ1-4; D call uncertain. Trimming took 4 bases from V and 7 from J, leaving 14 bases between them. CDR3 length: 14 amino acids. The germline CDR1 and CDR2 sequences are SGHRS and YFSETQ. CDR3 region: CASSGQMGREKLFF. The CDR3 bases are TGCGCCAGCAGCGGGCAGATGGGTCGTGAAAAACTGTTTTTT.

This chain connects TRBV5-1 to TRBJ1-2; TRBD1 matches 7 bases. CDR1 is SGHRS, CDR2 YFSETQ, per germline. After removal of 0 bases from V and 9 bases from J, the junction contained 11 bases not matched to a gene. CDR3 length: 15 amino acids. CDR3 amino acids: CASSLATEGRGSYTF. As DNA, the CDR3 is TGCGCCAGCAGCTTGGCGACAGAGGGCAGGGGGAGCTACACCTTC.

The chain uses TRBV5-6 and TRBJ2-5; possibly TRBD2 for D (6 bases). The V gene's germline CDR1 is SGHDT and CDR2 YYEEEE. There are 15 residues in the CDR3. The V end was cut by 3 bases, the J end by 5 bases, with 17 bases between. The CDR3 DNA is TGTGCCAGCAGCTCTAAATGGGGGGTAGGGGAGACCCAGTACTTC. Translation gives CASSSKWGVGETQYF.

The V call is TRBV4-1, the J call TRBJ1-5, with D perhaps TRBD1 (5 bases). The length of the CDR3 is 15 residues. Germline CDR1 and CDR2: MGHRA and YSYEKL. V dropped 5 bases and J dropped 7 bases, with 18 bases sitting between them. Here the CDR3 reads CASSGSGGGGQPQHF. The CDR3 DNA is TGCGCCAGCAGCGGCTCGGGGGGAGGAGGGCAGCCCCAGCATTTT.

CDR3 sequence reads: CASRASKLDTEAFF. CDR3 sequence (DNA): TGTGCCAGCAGGGCCTCTAAGCTAGACACTGAAGCTTTCTTT. The chain is built from TRBV7-3 and TRBJ1-1, with no clear D. Germline V gene sequence: CDR1 SGHTA, CDR2 FQGTGA. The V gene lost 6 bases and the J gene lost 3 bases, with 14 bases spanning the gap. The CDR3 sequence is 14 residues long.

The rearrangement uses TRBV7-2 and TRBJ1-4; D not resolved. The CDR3 spans 13 residues. Per germline, CDR1 SGHTA and CDR2 FQGNSA. Trimming removed 0 bases from V and 12 bases from J, with 11 bases in between. The CDR3 loop reads CASSLAPRRELFF. The CDR3 DNA reads TGTGCCAGCAGCTTAGCCCCTAGGCGGGAACTGTTTTTT.

CDR3 nucleotides: TGTGCCAGCAGCCTCCGCGGCAGGGGAATTTACACTGAAGCTTTCTTT. Its protein is CASSLRGRGIYTEAFF. J is TRBJ1-1 and V is TRBV5-6, with a tentative D call TRBD1 (6 bases). The germline V gene has CDR1 SGHDT and CDR2 YYEEEE. Trimming shortened V by 4 bases and J by 3 bases, and 19 bases separated the two germline ends. This CDR3 is 16 amino acids long. Full variable domain (rest looked up from reference TRBV5-6 and TRBJ1-1): DAGVTQSPTHLIKTRGQQVTLRCSPKSGHDTVSWYQQALGQGPQFIFQYYEEEERQRGNFPDRFSGHQFPNYSSELNVNALLLGDSALYLCASSLRGRGIYTEAFFGQGTRLTVV.

The chain recombines TRBV7-9 with TRBJ2-1; weak D call: TRBD2 (5 bases). Germline V CDR1 and CDR2: SEHNR, FQNEAQ (reference sequence). V was cut by 4 bases and J by 9 bases, with 13 bases left in between. CDR3 length: 13 amino acids. The CDR3 is CASSSPPRVEQFF. Written as DNA, the CDR3 is TGTGCCAGCAGCTCCCCCCCGCGGGTTGAGCAGTTCTTC.

The chain combines TRBV19 with TRBJ1-6, with D perhaps TRBD1 (5 bases). The CDR3 totals 16 residues. Trimming cost V 4 bases and J 7 bases, with 17 bases left between them. CDR1 and CDR2 from the germline V gene are LNHDA and SQIVND (reference sequence). The CDR3 reads CASSRGTTIRNSPLHF. Here the CDR3 DNA reads TGTGCCAGTAGTAGAGGGACCACGATCCGGAATTCACCCCTCCACTTT.

The V gene is TRBV6-1, the J gene TRBJ1-1; possible D gene TRBD1, 5 bases. The CDR3 is made up of 12 amino acids. Between the trimmed V and J ends, which lost 0 bases and 10 bases, there was a span of 9 bases. Germline V gene data show CDR1 as MNHNS and CDR2 as SASEGT. The CDR3, as DNA: TGTGCCAGCAGTGAAGCTCGAGGGGTAGCTTTCTTT. Its protein is CASSEARGVAFF.

The CDR3 DNA follows: TGCGCCAGCAAGGAAGGCAATGAGCAGTTCTTC. This encodes CASKEGNEQFF. The V call is TRBV10-1, the J call TRBJ2-1; D not certain. Per the germline V gene, CDR1 is WNHNN and CDR2 is SYGVQD (reference sequence). The CDR3 has 11 amino acids. V dropped 7 bases and J dropped 6 bases, with 7 bases sitting between them.

This clone was counted once. The chain carries TRBV18 and TRBJ2-7, with TRBD2 as a possible D gene (5 bases). CDR3 size: 20 residues. Germline CDR1 KGHSH, CDR2 LQKENI. Trimming took off 3 bases at V and 4 bases at J, with 31 bases between the two ends. The CDR3 sequence: CASSPPVNHSGTDPLYEQYF. CDR3 DNA: TGTGCCAGCTCACCCCCCGTAAATCACTCGGGAACAGATCCGCTGTACGAGCAGTACTTC.

The chain joins TRBV18 to TRBJ1-1; D is uncertain. CDR3 size: 15 residues. CDR1 KGHSH and CDR2 LQKENI come from the germline V gene. Trimming shortened V by 6 bases and J by 0 bases, and 14 bases separated the two germline ends. Here the CDR3 reads CASSPDSWMNTEAFF. As DNA, the CDR3 is TGTGCCAGCTCCCCCGATTCATGGATGAACACTGAAGCTTTCTTT.